Listed below are T cell receptor beta chains from one sample, sequenced in a study of T cell repertoires in cytomegalovirus infection. TCRdb fed the reads into MiXCR, producing one record per CDR3 protein. In the table there are 360,000 or so distinct CDR3 sequences, about 35% of which are singletons. These TCRs are of unknown antigen specificity. Sequences were derived from cultured PBMCs, sampled from culture after CMV antigen stimulation. These receptors came from a human donor in good health (CMV status not recorded). Some clones in this sample may be carry-over from other donors' samples. Both conserved end residues are part of each CDR3. D genes are given only for firm matches. Rows may omit the clone size; those that give it use once, few, many or a size class.

D gene	V gene	clone size	J gene	CDR3 protein	CDR3 DNA
TRBD2	TRBV18	-	TRBJ2-3	CASSPVPLGTSVNTQYF	TGTGCCAGCTCACCAGTGCCGCTTGGGACTAGCGTAAATACGCAGTATTTT
TRBD2	TRBV28	-	TRBJ2-5	CASTRRGGQETQYF	TGTGCCAGCACCAGACGGGGGGGGCAAGAGACCCAGTACTTC
-	TRBV7-3	-	TRBJ2-3	CASSQPGGLGGDTQYF	TGTGCCAGCAGCCAACCCGGGGGGTTAGGGGGAGATACGCAGTATTTT
-	TRBV14	-	TRBJ2-3	CASSQVDGGALSDTQYF	TGTGCCAGCAGCCAAGTTGATGGCGGAGCTCTGTCAGATACGCAGTATTTT
-	TRBV29-1	-	TRBJ2-1	CSVSETRHNEQFF	TGCAGCGTGTCGGAGACTAGACACAATGAGCAGTTCTTC
TRBD2	TRBV7-2	few	TRBJ2-2	CASSPPTSGSANTGELFF	TGTGCCAGCAGCCCCCCGACTAGCGGGAGCGCGAACACCGGGGAGCTGTTTTTT
-	TRBV7-2	-	TRBJ1-5	CASSLEVGQPQHF	TGTGCCAGCAGCTTAGAGGTAGGGCAGCCCCAGCATTTT
TRBD2	TRBV6-2/TRBV6-3	few	TRBJ2-1	CASSHSGRSYNEQFF	TGTGCCAGCAGCCATAGCGGGAGGTCCTACAATGAGCAGTTCTTC
-	TRBV4-2	many	TRBJ2-2	CASSQDTSEINTGELFF	TGTGCCAGCAGCCAAGATACCAGCGAGATAAACACCGGGGAGCTGTTTTTT
-	TRBV6-5	-	TRBJ2-1	CASSYSGAGVLNEQFF	TGTGCCAGCAGTTACTCGGGGGCGGGAGTACTCAATGAGCAGTTCTTC
-	TRBV6-6	-	TRBJ1-2	CASSYSGTHYGYTF	TGTGCCAGCAGTTACTCGGGCACCCACTATGGCTACACCTTC
-	TRBV20-1	-	TRBJ2-3	CSAKRRGLSTDTQYF	TGCAGTGCAAAGCGTAGGGGCCTTAGCACAGATACGCAGTATTTT
TRBD1	TRBV6-6	few	TRBJ1-1	CASSKDRQNTEAFF	TGTGCCAGCAGCAAGGACAGGCAGAACACTGAAGCTTTCTTT
-	TRBV5-4	few	TRBJ2-3	CASSLDSLNTDTQYF	TGTGCCAGCAGCTTAGACTCCCTGAACACAGATACGCAGTATTTT
TRBD1	TRBV20-1	few	TRBJ2-3	CSAKGQGWADTQYF	TGCAGTGCTAAAGGACAGGGTTGGGCAGATACGCAGTATTTT
TRBD1	TRBV3-1	-	TRBJ1-1	CASSATGFTEAFF	TGTGCCAGCAGCGCGACAGGGTTCACTGAAGCTTTCTTT
-	TRBV28	-	TRBJ1-4	CASSRAGAEKLFF	TGTGCCAGCAGTAGGGCAGGGGCTGAAAAACTGTTTTTT
-	TRBV6-5	-	TRBJ2-5	CASSYGRLSETQYF	TGTGCCAGCAGTTACGGGCGGCTCTCGGAGACCCAGTACTTC
-	TRBV28	-	TRBJ2-3	CASSVATDTQYF	TGTGCCAGCAGCGTCGCCACAGATACGCAGTATTTT
TRBD2	TRBV6-2/TRBV6-3	few	TRBJ2-3	CASRLAGGGMADTQYF	TGTGCCAGCAGACTAGCGGGAGGAGGTATGGCAGATACGCAGTATTTT
TRBD2	TRBV7-6	-	TRBJ2-3	CASTILAGGPADTQYF	TGTGCCAGCACCATCCTAGCGGGAGGGCCTGCAGATACGCAGTATTTT
-	TRBV5-6	-	TRBJ2-1	CASSLGRLYNEQFF	TGTGCCAGCAGCTTGGGACGGTTATACAATGAGCAGTTCTTC
-	TRBV7-2	many	TRBJ1-3	CASSLDVVNTIYF	TGTGCCAGCAGTTTAGACGTGGTCAACACCATATATTTT
TRBD1	TRBV7-8	-	TRBJ1-5	CASTTGQGFNQPQHF	TGTGCCAGCACCACTGGACAGGGCTTCAATCAGCCCCAGCATTTT
-	TRBV7-2	few	TRBJ2-6	CASSAQGAGANVLTF	TGTGCCAGCAGCGCACAGGGCGCCGGGGCCAACGTCCTGACTTTC
-	TRBV29-1	-	TRBJ2-1	CSDRGHSSYNEQFF	TGCAGCGATCGGGGTCACAGCTCCTACAATGAGCAGTTCTTC
TRBD1	TRBV19	few	TRBJ2-7	CASRDRQGEQYF	TGTGCCAGTAGGGACAGGCAGGGCGAGCAGTACTTC
TRBD2	TRBV4-2	few	TRBJ2-1	CATGGSYNEQFF	TGTGCCACGGGGGGGAGCTACAATGAGCAGTTCTTC
TRBD2	TRBV12-3/TRBV12-4	-	TRBJ2-1	CASSFSGRSSYNEQFF	TGTGCCAGCAGTTTTAGCGGGAGGAGCTCCTACAATGAGCAGTTCTTC
TRBD2	TRBV27	many	TRBJ2-7	CASSPHGRADEQYF	TGTGCCAGCAGTCCCCACGGGAGGGCCGACGAGCAGTACTTC
-	TRBV12-3/TRBV12-4	-	TRBJ2-1	CASRKGLYNEQFF	TGTGCCAGCAGGAAGGGACTGTACAATGAGCAGTTCTTC
-	TRBV7-2	many	TRBJ1-4	CASRSGVTNEKLFF	TGTGCCAGCAGATCTGGGGTGACTAATGAAAAACTGTTTTTT
-	TRBV5-1	-	TRBJ2-2	CASSLRSGGAGELFF	TGCGCCAGCAGCTTGAGGAGTGGAGGGGCCGGGGAGCTGTTTTTT
-	TRBV5-5	-	TRBJ2-1	CASSLVPGEATPQFF	TGTGCCAGCAGCTTGGTACCGGGGGAGGCTACACCCCAGTTCTTC
TRBD2	TRBV3-1	many	TRBJ2-7	CASSQKPPVGRDEQYF	TGTGCCAGCAGCCAAAAGCCCCCGGTGGGGAGGGACGAGCAGTACTTC
TRBD1	TRBV6-6	-	TRBJ2-5	CASSVTGATGETQYF	TGTGCCAGCAGTGTGACAGGGGCGACGGGAGAGACCCAGTACTTC
-	TRBV27	-	TRBJ1-2	CASSEQGRGGYTF	TGTGCCAGCAGTGAACAGGGACGGGGTGGCTACACCTTC
TRBD2	TRBV7-9	-	TRBJ2-1	CASSLSGLDNEQFF	TGTGCCAGCAGCTTATCTGGACTAGACAATGAGCAGTTCTTC
-	TRBV7-9	few	TRBJ2-5	CASSLKLQGPMGTQYF	TGTGCCAGCAGCTTAAAGTTACAGGGACCCATGGGGACCCAGTACTTC
-	TRBV6-6	-	TRBJ2-1	CASTQAGDLAEQFF	TGTGCCAGCACCCAGGCAGGGGACCTCGCTGAGCAGTTCTTC
-	TRBV6-4	-	TRBJ2-3	CASSDTRSGTDTQYF	TGTGCCAGCAGTGACACTAGATCAGGAACAGATACGCAGTATTTT
TRBD2	TRBV6-6	-	TRBJ2-1	CASSYARLAGLYNEQFF	TGTGCCAGCAGTTACGCACGACTAGCGGGCCTCTACAATGAGCAGTTCTTC
TRBD2	TRBV12-3/TRBV12-4	-	TRBJ2-3	CASSFWASGSDTQYF	TGTGCCAGCAGTTTTTGGGCTAGCGGGAGTGATACGCAGTATTTT
TRBD1	TRBV7-9	-	TRBJ2-7	CASDRGTGVEQYF	TGTGCCAGCGACCGGGGGACAGGGGTCGAGCAGTACTTC
-	TRBV7-2	many	TRBJ2-4	CASSFDSTEAKNIQYF	TGTGCCAGCAGCTTCGATTCAACAGAAGCCAAAAACATTCAGTACTTC
-	TRBV7-2	-	TRBJ2-5	CASSLKSLQETQYF	TGTGCCAGCAGCTTAAAGAGTCTCCAAGAGACCCAGTACTTC